The 9 T cell receptor beta chains reported below all come from one sample, sequenced in a study of blood T cells in healthy people across ages. Primers used in a second PCR of about 7 to 11 cycles were a sample-barcoded 5' primer and a J-beta primer mix. TCRdb used MiXCR to reprocess the 5' RACE reads, holding one entry per CDR3 protein. The repertoire holds more than 650,000 distinct CDR3 sequences, with 22% as singletons. What was sequenced was blood. The source is a man aged 70-80 years in good health.

The chain has TRBV6-1 and TRBJ1-5; possibly TRBD1 for D (5 bases). The germline gives CDR1 MNHNS, CDR2 SASEGT. V lost 6 bases, J lost 6 bases, and 15 bases lay in between. The CDR3 has 14 amino acids. The CDR3 DNA sequence: TGTGCCAGCAGAGGGGACGTTACGGTTCAGCCCCAGCATTTT. This encodes CASRGDVTVQPQHF.

Notes on this clonotype: A read error may account for a junction end that differs from germline. V and J are TRBV20-1 and TRBJ2-1; D may be TRBD2 (5 bases). Germline lookup yields CDR1 DFQATT and CDR2 SNEGSKA (reference sequence). The CDR3 is 14 residues long. The CDR3 is CSAKRVSSYNEQLF. For the CDR3, the DNA is TGCAGTGCTAAGAGGGTTAGCTCCTACAATGAGCAGCTCTTC.

The chain employs TRBV6-5 and TRBJ2-5, with D possibly being TRBD1 (5 bases). The V gene's germline CDR1 is MNHEY and CDR2 SVGAGI. There are 14 residues in the CDR3. V lost 2 bases, J lost 4 bases, and 11 bases lay in between. CDR3 in amino acids: CASSYAGQGETQYF. CDR3 bases: TGTGCCAGCAGTTACGCCGGACAAGGAGAGACCCAGTACTTC.

This clonotype appeared a few times. In nucleotides, the CDR3 is TGTGCCAGCAGTTACCCAGTGACTGGCGGGAGAGGGCACAATGAGCAGTTCTTC. This encodes CASSYPVTGGRGHNEQFF. The genes are TRBV6-5 and TRBJ2-1; 7 positions agree with TRBD2. In germline, CDR1 is MNHEY, CDR2 SVGAGI. V shed 2 bases, J shed 5 bases, and the junction held 15 bases outside the gene matches. The CDR3 sequence is 18 residues long.

The chain recombines TRBV24-1 with TRBJ2-5; D remains unclear. Germline CDR1 is KGHDR and CDR2 is SFDVKD. Trimming cost V 5 bases and J 2 bases, with 11 bases left between them. The CDR3 contains 14 residues. CDR3 DNA sequence: TGTGCCACCAGTGGCGCGACACATCAAGAGACCCAGTACTTC. Translation: CATSGATHQETQYF.

This clonotype occurred a few times. J is TRBJ2-3 and V is TRBV5-1; possible D gene TRBD2, 6 bases. Deletions cut 0 bases from V and 5 bases from J, with 10 bases between. CDR3 length equals 14 residues. Per germline, CDR1 SGHRS and CDR2 YFSETQ. Here the CDR3 reads CASSLGFGGDTQYF. CDR3 nucleotide sequence: TGCGCCAGCAGCTTGGGATTCGGGGGAGATACGCAGTATTTT.

This clonotype was picked up a small number of times. The chain links TRBV29-1 to TRBJ1-1; D is perhaps TRBD1 (6 bases). Trimming shortened V by 6 bases and J by 4 bases, and 21 bases separated the two germline ends. The CDR3 length is 15 residues. From germline, CDR1 is SQVTM and CDR2 ANQGSEA. The CDR3 coding sequence is TGCAGCGTAATTACAGGGTTTATACTTTCCACTGAAGCTTTCTTT. The encoded protein is CSVITGFILSTEAFF.

The rearrangement joins TRBV6-5 to TRBJ1-6, with D possibly being TRBD1 (5 bases). CDR3 length: 17 residues. Germline V lookup: CDR1 MNHEY, CDR2 SVGAGI. The V end lost 4 bases, the J end lost 5 bases, and 18 bases lay between the germline ends. In nucleotides, the CDR3 is TGTGCCAGCAGTTTCCGAAGGCAGGGTTACAATAATTCACCCCTCCACTTT. This sequence encodes CASSFRRQGYNNSPLHF.

This clonotype occurred a few times. The V and J genes are TRBV12-3 or TRBV12-4 and TRBJ2-3, with 7 bases identical to TRBD2. J lost 3 bases, V lost 4 bases, and 4 bases had no gene match. The CDR3 is made up of 14 amino acids. The chain's CDR3 is CASSSQRGTDTQYF. In DNA form, the CDR3 reads TGTGCCAGCAGTTCCCAGCGGGGTACAGATACGCAGTATTTT.